This record concerns one TCR beta chain sequence. No antigen is known for it. This entry belongs to a study of early T cells in non-severe SARS-CoV-2 infection. The overall study: Sequencing was performed on bulk RNA from unsorted whole blood, leaving chains unpaired.

The V gene lost 4 bases and the J gene lost 3 bases, with 8 bases spanning the gap. This CDR3 comprises 12 residues. From germline, CDR1 is SGHRS and CDR2 YFSETQ. Individual cDNA molecules received unique molecular identifiers during library preparation. TCRdb itself ran the 5' RACE reads through MiXCR, one entry per CDR3 protein. The sample includes just under 65,000 distinct CDR3 sequences, approximately 14% of them seen just once. Study outcomes and limitations: The VDJdb matching leaned toward anti-spike CD8 responses and overlooked private and CD4 specificities.

The chain couples TRBV5-1 to TRBJ2-7; maybe TRBD2 (7 bases). Sequenced input: whole blood. This clonotype was sampled from an adult who was a healthcare worker with PCR-confirmed SARS-CoV-2 infection or an uninfected control (not recorded which). The chain's CDR3 is CASSRGGYEQYF. In nucleotides, the CDR3 is TGCGCCAGCAGCAGGGGGGGCTACGAGCAGTACTTC.